The entry that follows covers one TCR beta chain sequence. Its antigen is not identified. The V end was cut by 1 base, the J end by 3 bases, with 6 bases between. The CDR3 length is 13 residues. Per the germline V gene, CDR1 is LGHNA and CDR2 is YNFKEQ. The data were taken from a study of monozygotic twins with cystic fibrosis. Study context: Libraries were built from roughly 2.8 micrograms of fragmented DNA using approximately 16 PCR cycles. General study results and limits: In 13 of 16 pairs, V gene usage was closest to the co-twin's. Nucleotide-identical clonotype sharing was significantly higher within monozygotic CF twin pairs than between unrelated CF individuals. Shared CDR3 numbers were not associated with age, concordance or severity.

The method was immunoSEQ multiplex PCR; TCRdb's version includes in-frame clones alone and lacks a portion of them. The table records about 26,000 clones, roughly nine tenths of them present only once. The sequenced sample consisted of blood. This chain links TRBV4-2 with TRBJ2-5; maybe TRBD1 (6 bases). This receptor was taken from a girl between 2 and 10 years old with cystic fibrosis. The CDR3 DNA reads TGTGCCAGCAGCCAAGCAGGGGAAGAGACCCAGTACTTC. It yields the protein CASSQAGEETQYF.